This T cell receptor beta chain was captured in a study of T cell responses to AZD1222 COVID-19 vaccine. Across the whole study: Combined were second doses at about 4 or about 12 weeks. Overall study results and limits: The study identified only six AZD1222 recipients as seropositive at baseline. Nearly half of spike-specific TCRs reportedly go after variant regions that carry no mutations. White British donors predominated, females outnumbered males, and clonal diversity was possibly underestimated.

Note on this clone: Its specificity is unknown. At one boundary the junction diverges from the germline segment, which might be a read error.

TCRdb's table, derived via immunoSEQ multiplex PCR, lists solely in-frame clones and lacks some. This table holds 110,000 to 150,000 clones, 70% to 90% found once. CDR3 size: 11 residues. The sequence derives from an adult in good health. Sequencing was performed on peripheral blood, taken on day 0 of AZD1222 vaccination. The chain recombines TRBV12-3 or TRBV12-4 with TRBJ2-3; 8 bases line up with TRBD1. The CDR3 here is CASSWDRPTDF. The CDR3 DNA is TGTGCCAGCAGTTGGGACAGGCCGACAGATTTT.